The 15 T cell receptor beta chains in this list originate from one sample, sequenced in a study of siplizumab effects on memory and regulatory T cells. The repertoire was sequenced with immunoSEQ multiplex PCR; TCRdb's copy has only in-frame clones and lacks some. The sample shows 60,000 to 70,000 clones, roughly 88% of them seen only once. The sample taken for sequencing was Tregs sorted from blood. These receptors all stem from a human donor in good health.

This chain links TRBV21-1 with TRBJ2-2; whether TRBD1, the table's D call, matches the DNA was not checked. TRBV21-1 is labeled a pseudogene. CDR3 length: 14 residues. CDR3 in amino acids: CASSNSPPDGELFF. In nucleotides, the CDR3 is TGTGCCAGCAGCAACTCGCCGCCAGACGGGGAGCTGTTTTTT.

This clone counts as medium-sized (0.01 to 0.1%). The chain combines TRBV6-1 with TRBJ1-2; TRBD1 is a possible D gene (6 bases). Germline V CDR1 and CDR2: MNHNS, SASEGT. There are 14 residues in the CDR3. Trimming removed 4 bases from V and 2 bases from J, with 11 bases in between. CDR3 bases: TGTGCCAGCAGTGTCGGGAGGGGGAACTATGGCTACACCTTC. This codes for CASSVGRGNYGYTF.

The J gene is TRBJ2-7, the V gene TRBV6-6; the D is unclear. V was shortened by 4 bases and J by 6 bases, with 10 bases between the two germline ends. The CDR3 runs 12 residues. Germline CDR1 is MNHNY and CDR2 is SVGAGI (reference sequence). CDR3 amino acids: CASSSLSREQYF. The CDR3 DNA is TGTGCCAGCAGTTCCTTATCCCGCGAGCAGTACTTC.

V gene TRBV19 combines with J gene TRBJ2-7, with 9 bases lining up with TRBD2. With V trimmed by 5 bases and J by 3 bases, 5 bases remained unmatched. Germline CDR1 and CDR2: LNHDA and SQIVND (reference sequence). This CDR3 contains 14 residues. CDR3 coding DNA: TGTGCCAGTAGTTTAGCGGGAGTAAACTACGAGCAGTACTTC. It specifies CASSLAGVNYEQYF.

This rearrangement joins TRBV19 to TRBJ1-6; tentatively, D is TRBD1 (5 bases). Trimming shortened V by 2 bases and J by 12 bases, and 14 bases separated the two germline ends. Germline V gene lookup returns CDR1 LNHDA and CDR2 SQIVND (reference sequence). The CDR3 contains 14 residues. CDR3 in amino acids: CASSIQDTLGPLHF. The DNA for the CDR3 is TGTGCCAGTAGTATACAGGACACCCTGGGACCCCTCCACTTT.

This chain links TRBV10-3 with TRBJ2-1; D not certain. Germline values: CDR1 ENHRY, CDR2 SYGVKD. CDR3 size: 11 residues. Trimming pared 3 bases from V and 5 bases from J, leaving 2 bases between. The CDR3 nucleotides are TGTGCCATCAGTGAACACAATGAGCAGTTCTTC. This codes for CAISEHNEQFF.

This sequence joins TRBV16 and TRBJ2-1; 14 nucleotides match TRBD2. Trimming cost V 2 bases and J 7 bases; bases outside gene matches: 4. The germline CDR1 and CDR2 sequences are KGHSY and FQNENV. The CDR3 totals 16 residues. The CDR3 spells CASSQTGTSGSNEQFF. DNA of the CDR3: TGTGCCAGCAGCCAAACCGGGACTAGCGGGAGTAATGAGCAGTTCTTC.

The CDR3 nucleotides are TGTGCCAGCAGTGATCCGGGGGCCCCTACCCTGCCTGAAGCTTTCTTT. Translating gives CASSDPGAPTLPEAFF. This chain joins TRBV2 and TRBJ1-1; a possible D gene is TRBD1 (6 bases). This CDR3 is built from 16 residues. Germline CDR1 and CDR2: SNHLY and FYNNEI. Trimming stripped 3 bases from V and 6 bases from J, with 20 bases between.

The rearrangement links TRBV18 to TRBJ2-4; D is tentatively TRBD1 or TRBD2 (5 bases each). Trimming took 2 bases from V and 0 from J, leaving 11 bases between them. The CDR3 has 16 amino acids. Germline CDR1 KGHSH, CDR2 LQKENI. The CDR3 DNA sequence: TGTGCCAGCTCACCAACGGGGCACCTAGCCAAAAACATTCAGTACTTC. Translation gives CASSPTGHLAKNIQYF.

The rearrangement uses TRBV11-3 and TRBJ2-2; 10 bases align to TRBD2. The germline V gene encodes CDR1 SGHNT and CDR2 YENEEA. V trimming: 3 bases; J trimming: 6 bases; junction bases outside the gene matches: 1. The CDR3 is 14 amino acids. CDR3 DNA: TGTGCCAGCAGCTTTCTAGCGGGAGCCGGGGAGCTGTTTTTT. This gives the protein CASSFLAGAGELFF.

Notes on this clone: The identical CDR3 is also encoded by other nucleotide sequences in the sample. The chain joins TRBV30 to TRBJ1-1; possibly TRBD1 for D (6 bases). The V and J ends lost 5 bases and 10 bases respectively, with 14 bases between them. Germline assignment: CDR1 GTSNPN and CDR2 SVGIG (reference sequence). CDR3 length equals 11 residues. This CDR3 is CAWRGEGVAFF. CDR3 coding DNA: TGTGCCTGGCGGGGGGAGGGGGTAGCTTTCTTT.

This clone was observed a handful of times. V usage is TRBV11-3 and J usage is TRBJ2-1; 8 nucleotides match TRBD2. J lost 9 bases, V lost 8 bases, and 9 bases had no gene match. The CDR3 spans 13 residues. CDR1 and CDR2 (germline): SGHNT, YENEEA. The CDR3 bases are TGTGCCAGCTCCGGGACTAGGACCCCTGAGCAGTTCTTC. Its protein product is CASSGTRTPEQFF.

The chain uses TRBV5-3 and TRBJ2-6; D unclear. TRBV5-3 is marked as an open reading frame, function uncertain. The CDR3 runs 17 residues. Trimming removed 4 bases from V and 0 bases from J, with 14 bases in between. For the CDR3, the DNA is TGTGCCAGAAGCCATCCACGTCTGCACTCTGGGGCCAACGTCCTGACTTTC. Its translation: CARSHPRLHSGANVLTF.

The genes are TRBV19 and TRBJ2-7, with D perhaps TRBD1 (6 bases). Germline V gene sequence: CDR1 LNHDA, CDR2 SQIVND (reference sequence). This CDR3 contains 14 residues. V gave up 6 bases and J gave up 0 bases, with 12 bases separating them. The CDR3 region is CASRGTGRSYEQYF. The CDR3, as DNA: TGTGCCAGTAGGGGAACAGGGCGCTCCTACGAGCAGTACTTC.

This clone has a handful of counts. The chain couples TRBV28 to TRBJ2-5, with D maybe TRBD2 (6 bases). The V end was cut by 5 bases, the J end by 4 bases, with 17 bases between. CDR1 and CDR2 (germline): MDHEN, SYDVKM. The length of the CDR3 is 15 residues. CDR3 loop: CASSPSGGFRETQYF. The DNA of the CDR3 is TGTGCCAGCAGTCCATCCGGGGGATTTAGAGAGACCCAGTACTTC. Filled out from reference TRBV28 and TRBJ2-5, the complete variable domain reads DVKVTQSSRYLVKRTGEKVFLECVQDMDHENMFWYRQDPGLGLRLIYFSYDVKMKEKGDIPEGYSVSREKKERFSLILESASTNQTSMYLCASSPSGGFRETQYFGPGTRLLVL.